This T cell receptor beta chain was identified in a study of blood T cell repertoires in COVID-19. Overall study: Acute and convalescent COVID-19 samples came from the United States, Italy and Spain. Sample material is recorded as cDNA or gDNA derived from T cells, B-cell-depleted T cells, or PBMCs.

Germline values: CDR1 MNHEY, CDR2 SVGAGI. This CDR3 is built from 15 residues. Trimming cost V 7 bases and J 7 bases, with 22 bases left between them. In the original analysis: Reference gene primer amplification in the assay estimated nucleated cell counts. The repertoire was sequenced with immunoSEQ multiplex PCR; TCRdb's copy has only in-frame clones and lacks some. Clonal size and the V and J genes are those of that table, whereas D and trimming came from the DNA. The table records 150,000 to 200,000 clones, roughly 89% of them present only once. The sequenced sample was peripheral blood. This sequence was found in a woman aged 55-69 years who had recovered from COVID-19. The V call is TRBV6-5, the J call TRBJ2-5, with D possibly being TRBD2 (6 bases). As DNA, the CDR3 is TGTGCCAGCACCCCATTGGGGGGAACAGGATGGACCCAGTACTTC. Amino acids: CASTPLGGTGWTQYF.